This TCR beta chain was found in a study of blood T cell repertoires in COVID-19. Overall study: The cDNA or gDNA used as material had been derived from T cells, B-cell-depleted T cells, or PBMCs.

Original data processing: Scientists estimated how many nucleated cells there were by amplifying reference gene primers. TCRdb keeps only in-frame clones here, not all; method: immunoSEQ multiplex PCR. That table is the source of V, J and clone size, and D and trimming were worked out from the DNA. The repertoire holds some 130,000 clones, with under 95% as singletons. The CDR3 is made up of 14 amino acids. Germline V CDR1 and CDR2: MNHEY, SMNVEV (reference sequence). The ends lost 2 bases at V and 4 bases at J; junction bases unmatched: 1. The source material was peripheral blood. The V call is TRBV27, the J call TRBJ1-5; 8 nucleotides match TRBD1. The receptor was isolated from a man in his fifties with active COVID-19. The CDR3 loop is CASSLDRGNQPQHF. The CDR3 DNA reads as TGTGCCAGCAGTTTAGACAGGGGTAATCAGCCCCAGCATTTT.